Below, 13 T cell receptor beta chains from the same sample are listed, as sequenced in a study of blood T cell repertoires in COVID-19. Sequencing used immunoSEQ multiplex PCR; TCRdb keeps in-frame clones, though not all of them. The top ten clones hold roughly 28% of a sample with about 14,000 clones, about 84% of them seen once. The sequenced sample consisted of peripheral blood. The receptors stem from a human donor in a cohort sampled during active COVID-19.

CDR3 coding DNA: TGTGCCAGCGGACTAGCGGTTATCTACGAGCAGTACTTC. Translation gives CASGLAVIYEQYF. The chain carries TRBV28 and TRBJ2-7, with 10 bases lining up with TRBD2. The CDR3 has 13 amino acids. CDR1 is MDHEN, CDR2 SYDVKM, per germline. V dropped 8 bases and J dropped 3; count of bases not matched to a gene: 4. The complete variable domain, with remaining parts taken from reference TRBV28 and TRBJ2-7, reads DVKVTQSSRYLVKRTGEKVFLECVQDMDHENMFWYRQDPGLGLRLIYFSYDVKMKEKGDIPEGYSVSREKKERFSLILESASTNQTSMYLCASGLAVIYEQYFGPGTRLTVT.

The rearrangement joins TRBV5-6 to TRBJ2-7; no definite D call. Trimming took off 4 bases at V and 3 bases at J, with 5 bases between the two ends. CDR1 SGHDT and CDR2 YYEEEE come from the germline V gene. CDR3 length: 11 residues. For the CDR3, the DNA is TGTGCCAGCAGCCTATACTACGAGCAGTACTTC. It encodes CASSLYYEQYF.

J is TRBJ1-5 and V is TRBV28; no definite D call. V lost 2 bases and J lost 6, with 20 bases in between. The CDR3 spans 17 residues. The germline V gene encodes CDR1 MDHEN and CDR2 SYDVKM. The CDR3 DNA follows: TGTGCCAGCAGTTTACCTTTGATGGGCCAGTTAGGTCAGCCCCAGCATTTT. Translation: CASSLPLMGQLGQPQHF. Together with reference TRBV28 and TRBJ1-5, the CDR3 gives the full variable domain: DVKVTQSSRYLVKRTGEKVFLECVQDMDHENMFWYRQDPGLGLRLIYFSYDVKMKEKGDIPEGYSVSREKKERFSLILESASTNQTSMYLCASSLPLMGQLGQPQHFGDGTRLSIL.

V usage is TRBV6-2 or TRBV6-3 and J usage is TRBJ2-7; 7 bases map to TRBD2. The CDR3 extends over 14 amino acids. V dropped 4 bases and J dropped 2; count of bases not matched to a gene: 5. Germline CDR1 MNHEY, CDR2 SVGEGT. CDR3 in DNA: TGTGCCAGCAGTTTCGGGACTACAACCTACGAGCAGTACTTC. Translated, it gives CASSFGTTTYEQYF.

The V call is TRBV6-5, the J call TRBJ2-1; a weak D match, TRBD1 (6 bases). Germline assignment: CDR1 MNHEY and CDR2 SVGAGI. V shed 7 bases and J shed 5 bases, with 12 bases lying between them. This CDR3 region has 13 residues. DNA of the CDR3: TGTGCCAGCAACGGGCAGGGGAACAATGAGCAGTTCTTC. Encoded protein: CASNGQGNNEQFF.

The chain recombines TRBV2 with TRBJ1-2; weak D call: TRBD1 (5 bases). CDR1 is SNHLY, CDR2 FYNNEI, per germline. The CDR3 length is 13 residues. With 8 bases removed from V and 2 bases from J, the gap between germline ends came to 12 bases. The CDR3 nucleotides read TGTGCCAGCCCAGAAGGGGTCAACTATGGCTACACCTTC. The encoded protein is CASPEGVNYGYTF.

The chain is built from TRBV24-1 and TRBJ2-2; D is perhaps TRBD2 (6 bases). V was shortened by 4 bases and J by 2 bases, with 10 bases between the two germline ends. The length of the CDR3 is 15 residues. Germline V gene data show CDR1 as KGHDR and CDR2 as SFDVKD. In DNA, the CDR3 is TGTGCCACCAGTGACCGGACTACCAACACCGGGGAGCTGTTTTTT. This translates into CATSDRTTNTGELFF.

The chain combines TRBV30 with TRBJ2-5, with 12 bases lining up with TRBD2. This CDR3 is built from 15 residues. Germline V lookup: CDR1 GTSNPN, CDR2 SVGIG (reference sequence). After removal of 3 bases from V and 4 bases from J, the junction contained 6 bases not matched to a gene. The CDR3 bases are TGTGCCTGGAGGGCGGGACTAGCGGGTCGAGAGACCCAGTACTTC. It encodes CAWRAGLAGRETQYF. The entire variable domain, with the rest obtained from reference TRBV30 and TRBJ2-5, is as follows: SQTIHQWPATLVQPVGSPLSLECTVEGTSNPNLYWYRQAAGRGLQLLFYSVGIGQISSEVPQNLSASRPQDRQFILSSKKLLLSDSGFYLCAWRAGLAGRETQYFGPGTRLLVL.

This chain connects TRBV30 to TRBJ2-7; tentative D call: TRBD1 (5 bases). V was cut by 0 bases and J by 3 bases, with 12 bases left in between. This CDR3 has 14 residues. In germline, CDR1 is GTSNPN, CDR2 SVGIG (reference sequence). Written as DNA, the CDR3 is TGTGCCTGGAGTGTCCGATACAGGAGCTACGAGCAGTACTTC. Translating gives CAWSVRYRSYEQYF. Together with reference TRBV30 and TRBJ2-7, the CDR3 gives the full variable domain: SQTIHQWPATLVQPVGSPLSLECTVEGTSNPNLYWYRQAAGRGLQLLFYSVGIGQISSEVPQNLSASRPQDRQFILSSKKLLLSDSGFYLCAWSVRYRSYEQYFGPGTRLTVT.

The chain carries TRBV18 and TRBJ2-5; D uncertain. V was trimmed by 0 bases and J by 9 bases, leaving 5 bases between them. The CDR3 has 11 residues. Germline V gives CDR1 KGHSH, CDR2 LQKENI. The DNA of the CDR3 is TGTGCCAGCTCACCACCTCAGGCCCAGTACTTC. It yields the protein CASSPPQAQYF.

In this sample, this clone turned up a few times. This chain links TRBV14 with TRBJ2-7; 9 bases align to TRBD1. CDR1 SGHDN and CDR2 FVKESK come from the germline V gene. The CDR3 is 16 residues long. The ends lost 6 bases at V and 2 bases at J; junction bases unmatched: 11. The CDR3 sequence: CASRRAGTGNPYEQYF. CDR3 bases: TGTGCCAGCAGACGCGCCGGGACAGGGAATCCCTACGAGCAGTACTTC.

This rearrangement joins TRBV2 to TRBJ2-2, with TRBD2 as a possible D gene (6 bases). The CDR3 covers 16 residues. CDR1 and CDR2 (germline): SNHLY, FYNNEI. The ends were cut back, 3 bases at V and 6 bases at J, with 17 bases in the middle. The CDR3 reads CASSERGGPGAGELFF. The DNA for the CDR3 is TGTGCCAGCAGTGAGAGGGGCGGACCGGGGGCCGGGGAGCTGTTTTTT.

The chain has TRBV3-1 (or the pseudogene TRBV3-2) and TRBJ2-4; no definite D call. CDR1 is LGHDT, CDR2 YNNKEL, per germline (reference sequence). Trimming cost V 5 bases and J 4 bases, with 21 bases left between them. The CDR3 sequence is 17 residues long. This CDR3 is CASSWHDPICKKNIQYF. CDR3 nucleotide sequence: TGTGCCAGCAGCTGGCACGATCCCATTTGCAAAAAAAACATTCAGTACTTC.